The 5 T cell receptor beta chains below come from one sample, sequenced in a study of blood T cells in healthy people across ages (dated by TCRdb to 2014 to 2015). Library preparation was by 5' RACE. A second PCR of roughly 7 to 12 cycles was run with a J-beta primer mix and a sample-barcoded 5' primer. Starting from the raw public reads, TCRdb applied fastp trimming at Q25, assembled clones with MiXCR and retained in-frame beta chains. Rows are combined by CDR3 protein, so each entry shows the most common genes and DNA. Within this sample are some 1.8 million distinct CDR3 sequences, with 30% to 40% of them counted one time only. Around 23% of the sample lies in the top ten. Sequenced: blood. These receptors all stem from a human donor in good health.

The gene calls are TRBV9 and TRBJ2-2; TRBD2 might be the D (7 bases). The length of the CDR3 is 16 residues. Germline V gene sequence: CDR1 SGDLS, CDR2 YYNGEE. Deletions cut 5 bases from V and 3 bases from J, with 17 bases between. The CDR3 loop is CASSEGGQPYTGELFF. In DNA, the CDR3 is TGTGCCAGCAGTGAGGGGGGGCAGCCGTACACCGGGGAGCTGTTTTTT.

This clonotype appeared a few times. One junction end disagrees with the germline gene, perhaps due to a read error. The chain combines TRBV5-1 with TRBJ2-5; D possibly matches TRBD1 or TRBD2 (5 bases each). Germline V CDR1 and CDR2: SGHRS, YFSETQ. This CDR3 region has 13 residues. The CDR3 DNA reads TGTGCCAGCAGTTTAGGGGACGGGGAGACCCAGTACTTC. It codes for CASSLGDGETQYF.

This clonotype was picked up a small number of times. The chain combines TRBV6-6 with TRBJ1-2; D possibly corresponds to TRBD1 (6 bases). CDR1 is MNHNY and CDR2 is SVGAGI in the germline V gene (reference sequence). Trimming removed 2 bases at V and 7 bases at J, with 11 bases between. The CDR3 is 13 residues long. CDR3 in amino acids: CASSYRGEGGYTF. CDR3 DNA: TGTGCCAGCAGTTACAGGGGGGAGGGTGGCTACACCTTC.

This clonotype was counted only a few times. The gene calls are TRBV4-2 and TRBJ2-6; D unclear. Germline V gene sequence: CDR1 LGHNA, CDR2 YNFKEQ. Trimming pared 4 bases from V and 3 bases from J, leaving 19 bases between. This CDR3 is 18 amino acids long. The CDR3 region has the DNA TGTGCCAGCAGCCGGACCAGCCAAAGGGTTGGTGGGGCCAACGTCCTGACTTTC. Translated: CASSRTSQRVGGANVLTF.

The rearrangement links TRBV20-1 to TRBJ2-1; TRBD2 aligns across 11 bases. V lost 6 bases, J lost 3 bases, and 13 bases stayed unmatched. Germline assignment: CDR1 DFQATT and CDR2 SNEGSKA (reference sequence). The CDR3 length is 17 residues. The CDR3 DNA is TGCAGTGCCATGGATCTCCTAGCGGGGGGATTCTACAATGAGCAGTTCTTC. Its translation: CSAMDLLAGGFYNEQFF.